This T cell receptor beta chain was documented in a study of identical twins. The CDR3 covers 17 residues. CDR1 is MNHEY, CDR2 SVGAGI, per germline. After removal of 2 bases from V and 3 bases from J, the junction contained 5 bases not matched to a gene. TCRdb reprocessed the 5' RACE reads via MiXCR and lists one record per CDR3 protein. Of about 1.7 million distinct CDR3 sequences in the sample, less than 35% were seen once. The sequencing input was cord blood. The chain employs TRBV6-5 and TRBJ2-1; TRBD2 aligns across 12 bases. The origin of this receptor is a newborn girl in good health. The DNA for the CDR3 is TGTGCCAGCAGTTACCCTGGACTAGCGGGACTCTACAATGAGCAGTTCTTC. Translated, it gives CASSYPGLAGLYNEQFF.